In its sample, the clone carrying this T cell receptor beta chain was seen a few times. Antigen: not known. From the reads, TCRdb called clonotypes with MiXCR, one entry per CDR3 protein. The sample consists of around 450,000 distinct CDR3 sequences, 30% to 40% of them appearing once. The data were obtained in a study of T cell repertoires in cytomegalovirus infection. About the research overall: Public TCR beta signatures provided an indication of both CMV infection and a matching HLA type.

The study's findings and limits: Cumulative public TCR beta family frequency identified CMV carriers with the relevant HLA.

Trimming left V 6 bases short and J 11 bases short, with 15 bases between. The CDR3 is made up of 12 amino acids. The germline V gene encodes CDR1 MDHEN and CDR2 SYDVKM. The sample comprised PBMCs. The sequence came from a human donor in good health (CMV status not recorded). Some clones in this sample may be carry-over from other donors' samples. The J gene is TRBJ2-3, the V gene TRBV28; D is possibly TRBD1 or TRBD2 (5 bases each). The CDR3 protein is CASRIGETQQYF. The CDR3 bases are TGTGCCAGCAGAATAGGGGAGACCCAGCAGTATTTT.